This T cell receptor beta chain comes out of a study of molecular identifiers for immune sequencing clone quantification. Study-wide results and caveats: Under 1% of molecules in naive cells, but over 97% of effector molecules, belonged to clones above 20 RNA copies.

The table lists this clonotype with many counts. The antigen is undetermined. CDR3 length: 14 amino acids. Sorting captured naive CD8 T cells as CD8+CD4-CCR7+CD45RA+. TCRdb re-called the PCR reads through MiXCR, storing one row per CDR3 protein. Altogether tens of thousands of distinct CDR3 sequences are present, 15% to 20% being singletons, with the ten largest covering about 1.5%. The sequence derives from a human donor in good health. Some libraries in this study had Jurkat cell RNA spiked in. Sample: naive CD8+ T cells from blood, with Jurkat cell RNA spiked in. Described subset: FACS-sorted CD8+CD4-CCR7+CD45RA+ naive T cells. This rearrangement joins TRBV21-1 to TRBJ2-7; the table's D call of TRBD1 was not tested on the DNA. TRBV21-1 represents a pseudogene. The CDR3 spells CASRGTGVIYEQYF. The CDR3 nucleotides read TGTGCCAGCAGGGGGACAGGGGTAATTTACGAGCAGTACTTC.